This TCR beta chain was sequenced in a study of metastatic and nonmetastatic thyroid tumors. As for the study in general: A comparison of repertoires was made across blood and tumor or nodule tissue from malignant and benign thyroid patients.

Trimming took 1 base from V and 5 from J, leaving 9 bases between them. Germline CDR1 and CDR2: MNHNS and SASEGT. CDR3 length: 14 residues. No patient had received any treatment before thyroid surgery. There are many counts of this clone. Original analysis: The authors used CDR3 differences across clinicopathological groups to build a distant-metastasis classifier for papillary thyroid cancer. MiXCR reprocessed the PCR reads for TCRdb. These V and J calls rely on TCRdb rather than the paper's analysis. This table has about 53,000 clones, roughly 22% appearing once. Sequencing was done on a sample of blood. The receptor comes from a female donor with papillary thyroid cancer or a benign thyroid nodule (not recorded which). Some clones in this sample may be carry-over from other donors' samples. The chain employs TRBV6-1 and TRBJ2-1, with D unclear. CDR3 sequence reads: CASSEGPLNNEQFF. The CDR3 DNA reads as TGTGCCAGCAGTGAAGGTCCCCTAAACAATGAGCAGTTCTTC.